This T cell receptor beta chain is from a study of T cell responses to AZD1222 COVID-19 vaccine. Overall study: Analysis merged second doses at about 4 or about 12 weeks. Findings of the study overall: Only after the peak T cell response were repertoires sampled. The sample set comprised mostly white British donors with more females, and clonal diversity was possibly underestimated. Once two AZD1222 doses were given, Spike-specific TCR breadth and depth went up.

The assay was immunoSEQ multiplex PCR, and TCRdb's table has in-frame clones only and misses some. The data show approximately 120,000 clones, about 90% seen once. This clone was counted a single time. Antigen specificity is unknown. The CDR3 totals 17 residues. From germline, CDR1 is MDHEN and CDR2 SYDVKM. V lost 4 bases and J lost 4, with 20 bases in between. This TCR was recovered from an adult in good health. The sequenced sample was peripheral blood, obtained on day 0 of AZD1222 vaccination. The chain has TRBV28 and TRBJ1-3; possibly TRBD1 for D (5 bases). The CDR3 region has the DNA TGTGCCAGCAGTTCCTCACAGGTCCACAAGGTCGGAAACACCATATATTTT. As protein: CASSSSQVHKVGNTIYF.